The present entry profiles one TCR beta chain with its context. Its antigen is unknown. Between the trimmed V and J ends, which lost 6 bases and 6 bases, there was a span of 13 bases. The CDR3 sequence is 13 residues long. CDR1 LGHNT and CDR2 FRNRAP come from the germline V gene. These data come from a study of T cell repertoires in cytomegalovirus infection. About the study: Signatures in public TCR beta sequences pointed to both CMV infection and matching HLA type.

TCRdb ran MiXCR on the reads and lists one entry per CDR3 protein. The sample has about 340,000 distinct CDR3 sequences, 29% seen once. This receptor was taken from a human donor in good health (CMV status not recorded). Some clones in this sample may be carry-over from other donors' samples. V is TRBV12-5 and J is TRBJ2-3; the D call may be TRBD1 or TRBD2 (6 bases each). The specimen was cultured PBMCs, collected from culture after CMV antigen stimulation. CDR3 sequence (DNA): TGTGCTAGTGGCGCGGAGGGGGTTGATACGCAGTATTTT. It encodes CASGAEGVDTQYF.